The entry below describes one T cell receptor (beta chain). Its antigen is undetermined. CD45RO-CCR7+CD27+CD95- defined naive CD8+ T cells. The sample originates from a study of CXCR3-negative and CXCR3-positive naive CD8 T cells. Broader study findings: Upon cryopreservation, CXCR3 expression partially decreased, and most assays used fresh PBMCs. Researchers report that CXCR3-positive naive cells carry more hydrophobic TRB CDR3s than CXCR3-negative naive cells.

UMI-labeled 5' RACE yielded the TRB cDNA libraries. TCRdb re-analyzed the 5' RACE reads; it lists each CDR3 protein once, without DNA. This sample lists 69,000 or so distinct CDR3 sequences; its ten largest clones have about 1.5%. Germline loops: CDR1 MDHEN, CDR2 SYDVKM. There are 14 residues in the CDR3. Sequences were obtained from naive CXCR3- CD8+ T cells from blood. Stated subset: CD45RO-CCR7+CD27+CD95- naive CD8+ T cells lacking CXCR3 (TNR3-). The chain has TRBV28 and TRBJ2-5; the TRBD1 assignment by TCRdb is unverifiable without DNA. The TCR was taken from a human donor in good health. Some clones in this sample may be carry-over from other donors' samples. The CDR3 protein is CASSLWGAGETQYF.